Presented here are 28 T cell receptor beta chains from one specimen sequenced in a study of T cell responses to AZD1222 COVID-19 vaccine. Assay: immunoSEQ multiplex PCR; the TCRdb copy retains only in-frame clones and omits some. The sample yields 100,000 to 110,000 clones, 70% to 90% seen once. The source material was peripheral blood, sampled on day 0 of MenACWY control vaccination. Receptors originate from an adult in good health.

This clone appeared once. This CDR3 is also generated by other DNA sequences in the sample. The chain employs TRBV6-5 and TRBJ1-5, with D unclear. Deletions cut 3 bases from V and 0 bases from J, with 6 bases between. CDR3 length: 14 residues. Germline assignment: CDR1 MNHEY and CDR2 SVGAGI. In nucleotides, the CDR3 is TGTGCCAGCAGTTATGGTGTTAGCAATCAGCCCCAGCATTTT. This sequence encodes CASSYGVSNQPQHF.

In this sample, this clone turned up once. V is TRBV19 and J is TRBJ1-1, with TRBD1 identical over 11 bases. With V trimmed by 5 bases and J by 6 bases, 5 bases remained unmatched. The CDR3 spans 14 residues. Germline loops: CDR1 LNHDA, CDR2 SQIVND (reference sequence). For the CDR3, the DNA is TGTGCCAGTAGTTTGGGACAGGGGGTCCCTGAAGCTTTCTTT. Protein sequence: CASSLGQGVPEAFF.

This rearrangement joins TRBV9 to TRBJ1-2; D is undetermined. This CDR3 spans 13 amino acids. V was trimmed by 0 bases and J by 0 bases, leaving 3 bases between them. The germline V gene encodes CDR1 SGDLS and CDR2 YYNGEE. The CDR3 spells CASSVAANYGYTF. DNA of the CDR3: TGTGCCAGCAGCGTAGCGGCTAACTATGGCTACACCTTC. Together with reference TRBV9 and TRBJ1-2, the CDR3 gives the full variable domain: DSGVTQTPKHLITATGQRVTLRCSPRSGDLSVYWYQQSLDQGLQFLIQYYNGEERAKGNILERFSAQQFPDLHSELNLSSLELGDSALYFCASSVAANYGYTFGSGTRLTVV.

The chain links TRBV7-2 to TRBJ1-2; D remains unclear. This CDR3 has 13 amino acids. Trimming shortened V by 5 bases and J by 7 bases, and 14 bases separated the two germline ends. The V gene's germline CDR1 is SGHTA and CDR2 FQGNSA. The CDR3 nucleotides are TGTGCCAGCAGCCCCCCCGGTGTTGTTGGCTACACCTTC. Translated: CASSPPGVVGYTF.

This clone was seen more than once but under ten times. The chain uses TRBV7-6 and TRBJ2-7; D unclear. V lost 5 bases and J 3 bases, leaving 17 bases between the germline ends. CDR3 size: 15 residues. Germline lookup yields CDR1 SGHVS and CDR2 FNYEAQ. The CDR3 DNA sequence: TGTGCCAGCAGCCCCTCCCCGGGCGGCCACTACGAGCAGTACTTC. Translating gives CASSPSPGGHYEQYF.

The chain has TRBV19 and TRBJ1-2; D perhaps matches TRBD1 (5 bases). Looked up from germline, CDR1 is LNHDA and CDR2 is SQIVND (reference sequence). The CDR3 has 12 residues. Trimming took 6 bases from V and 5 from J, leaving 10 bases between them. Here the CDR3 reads CASRRGSYGYTF. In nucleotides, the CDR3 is TGTGCCAGTAGAAGGGGCAGTTATGGCTACACCTTC.

CDR3 protein: CASSFTSGGGETQYF. The CDR3 DNA is TGTGCCAGCAGCTTTACTAGCGGGGGGGGAGAGACCCAGTACTTC. The chain joins TRBV11-3 to TRBJ2-5; TRBD2 aligns across 13 bases. This CDR3 contains 15 residues. CDR1 is SGHNT and CDR2 is YENEEA in the germline V gene. V lost 3 bases, J lost 4 bases, and 2 bases stayed unmatched.

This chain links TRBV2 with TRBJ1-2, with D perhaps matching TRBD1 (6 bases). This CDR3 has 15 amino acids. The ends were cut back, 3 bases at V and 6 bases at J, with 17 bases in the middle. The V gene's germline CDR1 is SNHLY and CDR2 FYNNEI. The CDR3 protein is CASSENRGQHNGYTF. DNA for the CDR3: TGTGCCAGCAGTGAGAATCGTGGACAGCATAATGGCTACACCTTC.

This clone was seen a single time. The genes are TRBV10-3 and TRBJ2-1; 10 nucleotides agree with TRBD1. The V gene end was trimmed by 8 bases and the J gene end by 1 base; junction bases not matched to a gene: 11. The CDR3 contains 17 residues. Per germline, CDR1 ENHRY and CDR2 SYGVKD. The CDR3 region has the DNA TGTGCCATCCGGGGGGGAACGGGACAGGGGTCCTACAATGAGCAGTTCTTC. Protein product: CAIRGGTGQGSYNEQFF.

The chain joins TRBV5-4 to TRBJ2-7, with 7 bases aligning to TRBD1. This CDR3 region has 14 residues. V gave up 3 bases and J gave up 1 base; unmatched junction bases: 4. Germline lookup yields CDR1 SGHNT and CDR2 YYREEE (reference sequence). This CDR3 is CASSSGTASYEQYF. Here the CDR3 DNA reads TGTGCCAGCAGCTCCGGGACAGCGTCCTACGAGCAGTACTTC.

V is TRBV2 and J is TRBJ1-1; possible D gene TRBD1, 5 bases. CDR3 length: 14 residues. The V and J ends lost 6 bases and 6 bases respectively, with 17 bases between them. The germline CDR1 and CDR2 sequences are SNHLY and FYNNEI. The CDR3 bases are TGTGCCAGCAGCGGGACGGACCTCTTCTCTGAAGCTTTCTTT. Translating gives CASSGTDLFSEAFF.

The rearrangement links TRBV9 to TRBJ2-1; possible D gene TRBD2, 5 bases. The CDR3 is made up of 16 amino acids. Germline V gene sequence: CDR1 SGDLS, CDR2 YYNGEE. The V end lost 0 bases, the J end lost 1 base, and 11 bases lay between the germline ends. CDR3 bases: TGTGCCAGCAGCGTAGTAGGGCGGGTGTCCTACAATGAGCAGTTCTTC. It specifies CASSVVGRVSYNEQFF.

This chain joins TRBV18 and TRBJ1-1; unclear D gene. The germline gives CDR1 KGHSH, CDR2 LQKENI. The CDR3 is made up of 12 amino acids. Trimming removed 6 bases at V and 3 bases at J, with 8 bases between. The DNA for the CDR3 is TGTGCCAGCTCTTACGGAGACACTGAAGCTTTCTTT. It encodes CASSYGDTEAFF.

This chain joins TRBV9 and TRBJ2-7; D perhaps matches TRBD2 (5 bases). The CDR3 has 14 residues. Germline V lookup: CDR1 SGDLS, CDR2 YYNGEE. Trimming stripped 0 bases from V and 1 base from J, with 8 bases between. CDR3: CASSVASSSYEQYF. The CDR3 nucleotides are TGTGCCAGCAGCGTAGCTAGCAGTTCCTACGAGCAGTACTTC.

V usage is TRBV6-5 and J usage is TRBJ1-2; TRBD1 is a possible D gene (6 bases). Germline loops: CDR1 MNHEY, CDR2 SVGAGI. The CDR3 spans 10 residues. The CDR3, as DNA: TGTACTACAGGGATCTATGGCTACACCTTC. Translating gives CTTGIYGYTF.

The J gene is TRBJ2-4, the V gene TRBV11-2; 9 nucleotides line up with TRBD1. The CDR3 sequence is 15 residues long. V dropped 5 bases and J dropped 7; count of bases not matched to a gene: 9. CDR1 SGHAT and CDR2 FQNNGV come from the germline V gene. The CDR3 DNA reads TGTGCCAGCAGCCTAGTGGGGGGGACAGGGAACATTCAGTACTTC. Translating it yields CASSLVGGTGNIQYF.

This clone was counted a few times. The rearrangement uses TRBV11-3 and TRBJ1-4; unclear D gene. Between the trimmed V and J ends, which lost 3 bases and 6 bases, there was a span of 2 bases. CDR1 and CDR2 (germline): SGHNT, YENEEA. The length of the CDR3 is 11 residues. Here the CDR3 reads CASSFYEKLFF. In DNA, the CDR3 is TGTGCCAGCAGCTTTTATGAAAAACTGTTTTTT.

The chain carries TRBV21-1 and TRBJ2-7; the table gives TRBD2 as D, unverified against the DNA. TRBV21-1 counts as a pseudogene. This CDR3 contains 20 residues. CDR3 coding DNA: TGTGCCAGCAGCAAAGAGGGGGGGGCAGTTTCACACATACTAGCCTACGAGCAGTACTTC. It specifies CASSKEGGAVSHILAYEQYF.

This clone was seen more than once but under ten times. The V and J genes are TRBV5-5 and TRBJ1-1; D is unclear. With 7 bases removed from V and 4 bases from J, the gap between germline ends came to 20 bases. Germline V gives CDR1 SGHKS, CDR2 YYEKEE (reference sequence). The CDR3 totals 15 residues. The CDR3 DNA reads TGTGCCAGCTTCTCCCACCCAACAAGCGGCACTGAAGCTTTCTTT. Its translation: CASFSHPTSGTEAFF.

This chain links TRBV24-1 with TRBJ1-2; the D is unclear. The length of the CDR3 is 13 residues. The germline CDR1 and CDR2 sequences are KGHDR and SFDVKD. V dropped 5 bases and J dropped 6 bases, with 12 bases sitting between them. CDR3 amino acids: CATSGAARHGYTF. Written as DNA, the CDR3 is TGTGCCACCAGTGGGGCAGCCAGGCATGGCTACACCTTC.

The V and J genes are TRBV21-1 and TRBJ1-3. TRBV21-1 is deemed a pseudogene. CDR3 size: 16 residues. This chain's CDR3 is CASSNGGGDSGNTIYF. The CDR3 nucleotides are TGTGCCAGCAGCAACGGGGGGGGAGACTCTGGAAACACCATATATTTT.

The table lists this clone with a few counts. CDR3 protein: CASSYKISGANVLTF. The CDR3 nucleotides read TGTGCCAGCAGCTATAAGATCTCTGGGGCCAACGTCCTGACTTTC. The chain combines TRBV7-3 with TRBJ2-6, with D unresolved. The germline V gene encodes CDR1 SGHTA and CDR2 FQGTGA. The CDR3 has 15 amino acids. Trimming pared 4 bases from V and 0 bases from J, leaving 7 bases between. The whole variable domain, remainder taken from reference TRBV7-3 and TRBJ2-6, is GAGVSQTPSNKVTEKGKYVELRCDPISGHTALYWYRQSLGQGPEFLIYFQGTGAADDSGLPNDRFFAVRPEGSVSTLKIQRTERGDSAVYLCASSYKISGANVLTFGAGSRLTVL.

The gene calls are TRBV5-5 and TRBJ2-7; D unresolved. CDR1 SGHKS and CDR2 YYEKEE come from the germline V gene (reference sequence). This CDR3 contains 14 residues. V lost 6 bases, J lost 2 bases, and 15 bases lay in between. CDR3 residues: CASTTPTRTYEQYF. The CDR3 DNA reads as TGTGCCAGCACAACCCCGACCCGCACCTACGAGCAGTACTTC.

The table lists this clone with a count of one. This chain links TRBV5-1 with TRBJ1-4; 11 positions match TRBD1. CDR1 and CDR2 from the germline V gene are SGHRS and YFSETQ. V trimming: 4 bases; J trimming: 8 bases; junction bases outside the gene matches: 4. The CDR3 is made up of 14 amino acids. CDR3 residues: CASSPGQGGEKLFF. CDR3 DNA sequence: TGCGCCAGCAGCCCGGGACAGGGGGGAGAAAAACTGTTTTTT.

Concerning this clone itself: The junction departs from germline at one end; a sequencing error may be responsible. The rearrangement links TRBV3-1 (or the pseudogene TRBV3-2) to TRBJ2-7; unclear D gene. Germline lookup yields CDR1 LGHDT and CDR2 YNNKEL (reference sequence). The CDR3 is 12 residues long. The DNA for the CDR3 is TGTGCCAGCAGCCAATCGCGGAGCACCAGTATCTTC. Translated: CASSQSRSTSIF.

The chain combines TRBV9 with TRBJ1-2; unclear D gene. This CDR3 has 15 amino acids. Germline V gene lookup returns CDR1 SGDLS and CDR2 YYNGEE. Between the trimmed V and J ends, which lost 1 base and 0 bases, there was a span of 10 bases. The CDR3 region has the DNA TGTGCCAGCAGCGTAAATCAGGAAGCTAACTATGGCTACACCTTC. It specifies CASSVNQEANYGYTF.

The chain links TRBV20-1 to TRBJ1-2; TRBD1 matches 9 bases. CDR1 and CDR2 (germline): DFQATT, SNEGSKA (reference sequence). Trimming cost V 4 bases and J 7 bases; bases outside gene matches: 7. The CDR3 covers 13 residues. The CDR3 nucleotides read TGCAGTGCTAATGACAGGGGGATGTTTGGCTACACCTTC. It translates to CSANDRGMFGYTF.

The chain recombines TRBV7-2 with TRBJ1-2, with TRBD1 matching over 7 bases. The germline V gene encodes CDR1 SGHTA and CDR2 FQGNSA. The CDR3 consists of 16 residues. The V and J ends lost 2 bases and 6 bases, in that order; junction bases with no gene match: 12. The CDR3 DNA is TGTGCCAGCAGCTTAACACCACCGGGACAGAAGGATGGCTACACCTTC. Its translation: CASSLTPPGQKDGYTF.